These 5 T cell receptor beta chains came from one sample sequenced in a study of T cell responses to AZD1222 COVID-19 vaccine. Only in-frame clones appear in the TCRdb table, and some are missing; sequencing was by immunoSEQ multiplex PCR. The table lists roughly 45,000 clones, over 60% of them singletons. Sequenced material: peripheral blood, taken on day 0 of AZD1222 vaccination. The receptors stem from an adult in good health.

V and J are TRBV2 and TRBJ1-2, with a weak D call TRBD1 (6 bases). The V gene's germline CDR1 is SNHLY and CDR2 FYNNEI. This CDR3 comprises 12 residues. The germline V and J ends were trimmed by 8 bases and 8 bases, with 15 bases remaining between them. CDR3 DNA: TGTGCCAGCCTTGGACAGATCTACGGCTACACCTTC. Translated: CASLGQIYGYTF.

The V and J genes are TRBV6-6 and TRBJ2-1; the match to TRBD2 covers 10 bases. V trimming: 7 bases; J trimming: 7 bases; junction bases outside the gene matches: 7. CDR3 size: 14 residues. The germline V gene has CDR1 MNHNY and CDR2 SVGAGI (reference sequence). Here the CDR3 reads CASNLGLAENEQFF. Here the CDR3 DNA reads TGTGCCAGCAACCTCGGACTAGCGGAGAATGAGCAGTTCTTC.

This chain connects TRBV5-1 to TRBJ1-4; D unresolved. Trimming stripped 1 base from V and 7 bases from J, with 11 bases between. This CDR3 has 14 amino acids. CDR1 and CDR2 (germline): SGHRS, YFSETQ. This CDR3 reads CASSLSPTGEKLFF. CDR3 bases: TGCGCCAGCAGCTTGAGTCCGACTGGTGAAAAACTGTTTTTT.

This clone appeared a single time. V gene TRBV9 combines with J gene TRBJ1-1, with TRBD1 identical over 7 bases. Looked up from germline, CDR1 is SGDLS and CDR2 is YYNGEE. With V trimmed by 4 bases and J by 3 bases, 3 bases remained unmatched. This CDR3 region has 13 residues. The CDR3 region is CASSTGVDTEAFF. As DNA, the CDR3 is TGTGCCAGCAGCACAGGGGTGGACACTGAAGCTTTCTTT.

The V and J genes are TRBV5-1 and TRBJ2-5; D may correspond to TRBD1 or TRBD2 (5 bases each). Germline lookup yields CDR1 SGHRS and CDR2 YFSETQ. This CDR3 has 15 residues. Deletions cut 2 bases from V and 1 base from J, with 12 bases between. The CDR3 reads CASSFRWDGQETQYF. The CDR3, as DNA: TGCGCCAGCAGCTTCAGATGGGACGGCCAAGAGACCCAGTACTTC.